A selection of T cell receptor beta chains follows, all from one sample in a study of cytomegalovirus exposure and HLA in healthy donors. Libraries were prepared by immunoSEQ multiplex PCR; TCRdb keeps only in-frame clonotypes and omits some of them. The sample holds about 170,000 clones, around 62% seen once. The sample taken for sequencing was PBMCs. These receptors originate from a man aged 35-49 years in good health and CMV-seronegative. Both conserved end residues are part of each CDR3. Fields, in order: J gene, clone size, D gene, V gene, CDR3 DNA, CDR3 protein. A D gene is named only where the DNA matches it firmly. Clone size is stated in some rows and not others, as once, few, many or a class when expanded.

TRBJ2-7 | NA | TRBD2 | TRBV4-3 | TGCGCCAGCAGCCAGGTTGCGGGAGGATTCATTTACGAGCAGTACTTC | CASSQVAGGFIYEQYF
TRBJ1-2 | NA | NA | TRBV30 | TGTGCCTGGAGGGAGGGGATCACGGCCTATGGCTACACCTTC | CAWREGITAYGYTF
TRBJ1-5 | few | NA | TRBV6-5 | TGTGCCAGCAGTGATACACGCGAGGATCAGCCCCAGCATTTT | CASSDTREDQPQHF
TRBJ2-7 | NA | TRBD1 | TRBV5-4 | TGTGCCAGCAGGGGGGACAGCTCCTACGAGCAGTACTTC | CASRGDSSYEQYF
TRBJ1-3 | NA | NA | TRBV6-1 | TGTGCCAGCTCTCCGGAGGGCGACACCATATATTTT | CASSPEGDTIYF
TRBJ1-1 | NA | NA | TRBV5-4 | TGTGCCAGCAGCTTGGGGCCCAACACTGAAGCTTTCTTT | CASSLGPNTEAFF
TRBJ1-3 | NA | TRBD1 | TRBV7-8 | TGTGCCAGCAGCCCGGGCCCCCGGGACAGCTCTGGAAACACCATATATTTT | CASSPGPRDSSGNTIYF
TRBJ2-5 | few | TRBD2 | TRBV7-2 | TGTGCCAGCAGCTCCCGACTAGCGGGGGGTGGAGAGACCCAGTACTTC | CASSSRLAGGGETQYF
TRBJ2-1 | NA | NA | TRBV4-3 | TGCGCCAGCAGCGAGGGGGCCTACAATGAGCAGTTCTTC | CASSEGAYNEQFF
TRBJ2-3 | few | NA | TRBV6-5 | TGTGCCAGCAGTTACTCGTTTCAGGGGGGCGATACGCAGTATTTT | CASSYSFQGGDTQYF
TRBJ2-7 | NA | TRBD1 | TRBV18 | TGTGCCAGCTCACCGTCCGGGACAGTATCTTTATACGAGCAGTACTTC | CASSPSGTVSLYEQYF
TRBJ2-5 | NA | TRBD2 | TRBV7-6 | TGTGCCAGCAGCTCGGGGGGAGGGACGGAGACCCAGTACTTC | CASSSGGGTETQYF
TRBJ1-1 | NA | NA | TRBV19 | TGTGGGTCCGGGAACATGAACACTGAAGCTTTCTTT | CGSGNMNTEAFF
TRBJ1-1 | NA | NA | TRBV19 | TGTGCCAGTAGTTCAGACGGGTACACTGAAGCTTTCTTT | CASSSDGYTEAFF
TRBJ2-4 | few | NA | TRBV2 | TGTGCCAGCAACGCCGAGTTTTTACTAGCCAAAAACATTCAGTACTTC | CASNAEFLLAKNIQYF
TRBJ1-4 | NA | NA | TRBV5-1 | TGCGCCAGCAGCTTGGTGGGGGCGCAGGAAAAACTGTTTTTT | CASSLVGAQEKLFF
TRBJ1-1 | NA | TRBD1 | TRBV19 | TGTGCCAGTACGGCCACAGGGGGGAACACTGAAGCTTTCTTT | CASTATGGNTEAFF
TRBJ2-1 | NA | TRBD1 | TRBV6-4 | TGTGCCAGCAGTGTTTACAGGGGAGCTGAGCAGTTCTTC | CASSVYRGAEQFF
TRBJ2-3 | NA | NA | TRBV7-6 | TGTGCCAGCAGCTCCCCCCTTGTAGGCACAGATACGCAGTATTTT | CASSSPLVGTDTQYF
TRBJ2-7 | NA | NA | TRBV7-2 | TGTGCCAGCAGCTCGCCGGGACTCCCTTGGGAGCAGTACTTC | CASSSPGLPWEQYF
TRBJ2-5 | once | NA | TRBV6-6 | TGTGCCAGCAGTTACTCGAGCCTAGCCCAAGAGACCCAGTACTTC | CASSYSSLAQETQYF
TRBJ2-3 | few | TRBD1 | TRBV27 | TGTGCCAGCAGTTTAGACAGGGGCTCAGATACGCAGTATTTT | CASSLDRGSDTQYF
TRBJ2-5 | NA | NA | TRBV5-4 | TGTGCCAGCAGCCTGGGACTGGAACAAGAGACCCAGTACTTC | CASSLGLEQETQYF
TRBJ1-5 | NA | NA | TRBV5-1 | TGCGCCAGCAGCCCCGGGACACCTAATCAGCCCCAGCATTTT | CASSPGTPNQPQHF
TRBJ2-7 | NA | NA | TRBV14 | TGTGCCAGCAGCCCCCTGGGGGGTGGCACCTACGAGCAGTACTTC | CASSPLGGGTYEQYF
TRBJ2-5 | few | TRBD1 | TRBV7-2 | TGTGCCAGCAGCCCGGGGACAGGCCCCAAAGAGACCCAGTACTTC | CASSPGTGPKETQYF
TRBJ2-5 | NA | TRBD2 | TRBV7-3 | TGCGCCAGCAGCTTACGTAGCGGGAGAGCAGAGACCCAGTACTTC | CASSLRSGRAETQYF
TRBJ2-2 | few | TRBD2 | TRBV6-6 | TGTGCCAGCAGCTTATTCGGGACTAGTCGAGCCGGGGAGCTGTTTTTT | CASSLFGTSRAGELFF
TRBJ2-7 | few | NA | TRBV29-1 | TGCAGCGTTGTGACTTTCAGCTCCTACGAGCAGTACTTC | CSVVTFSSYEQYF
TRBJ1-1 | NA | TRBD1 | TRBV18 | TGTGCCAGCTCACCACTCCAGGGGACAGCCAGGATTAACACTGAAGCTTTCTTT | CASSPLQGTARINTEAFF
TRBJ2-1 | NA | NA | TRBV4-3 | TGCGCCAGCAGCCAAGCGGAGGCGGTCCTTACTGAGCAGTTCTTC | CASSQAEAVLTEQFF
TRBJ1-3 | NA | NA | TRBV6-6 | TGTGCCAGCAGTTGGGGGGTGGGAAACACCATATATTTT | CASSWGVGNTIYF
TRBJ2-7 | NA | TRBD1 | TRBV27 | TGTGCCAGCAGTTTACTCCTCGACAGGGGAGTTGGAGAGCAGTACTTC | CASSLLLDRGVGEQYF
TRBJ1-2 | NA | TRBD1 | TRBV7-2 | TGTGCCAGCAGCACCCTAGGGACAGGGAAATATGGCTACACCTTC | CASSTLGTGKYGYTF
TRBJ2-1 | NA | TRBD2 | TRBV5-4 | TGTGCCAGCAGCTTGCAGACTAGCGGGAGAGGCTATGAGCAGTTCTTC | CASSLQTSGRGYEQFF
TRBJ2-3 | once | NA | TRBV7-2 | TGTGCCAGCAGCCCTCAAGACTCGAAACGAGATACGCAGTATTTT | CASSPQDSKRDTQYF
TRBJ2-2 | NA | NA | TRBV7-8 | TGTGCCAGCAGCTTAAAAGAGGGAGCGAACACCGGGGAGCTGTTTTTT | CASSLKEGANTGELFF
TRBJ2-1 | NA | TRBD1 | TRBV5-1 | TGCGCCAGCAGCACGGGACAGTACTACAATGAGCAGTTCTTC | CASSTGQYYNEQFF
TRBJ2-3 | NA | TRBD2 | TRBV6-5 | TGTGCCAGCAGTTACCCCGGGACTAGCGGGACAGATACGCAGTATTTT | CASSYPGTSGTDTQYF
TRBJ2-5 | few | NA | TRBV5-1 | TGCGCCAGCAGAGGGGCGGCGCAAGAGACCCAGTACTTC | CASRGAAQETQYF
TRBJ2-5 | NA | NA | TRBV29-1 | TGCAGCGGCGGGCCGTGGTTTGGGCAAGAGACCCAGTACTTC | CSGGPWFGQETQYF
TRBJ2-4 | NA | TRBD1 | TRBV28 | TGTGCCAGCAGTAAGGCAGGGGGCCTAGCCAAAAACATTCAGTACTTC | CASSKAGGLAKNIQYF
TRBJ2-7 | NA | TRBD1 | TRBV27 | TGTGCCAGCAGTCCTGGGACAGGCTACGAGCAGTACTTC | CASSPGTGYEQYF
TRBJ1-1 | once | NA | TRBV7-9 | TGTTCCAGCAGCCCCCGGAGGGGCCTCAACACTGAAGCTTTCTTT | CSSSPRRGLNTEAFF
TRBJ2-2 | NA | NA | TRBV15 | TGTGCCACCAGCAGAGGGGGCAGCAAGAACACCGGGGAGCTGTTTTTT | CATSRGGSKNTGELFF